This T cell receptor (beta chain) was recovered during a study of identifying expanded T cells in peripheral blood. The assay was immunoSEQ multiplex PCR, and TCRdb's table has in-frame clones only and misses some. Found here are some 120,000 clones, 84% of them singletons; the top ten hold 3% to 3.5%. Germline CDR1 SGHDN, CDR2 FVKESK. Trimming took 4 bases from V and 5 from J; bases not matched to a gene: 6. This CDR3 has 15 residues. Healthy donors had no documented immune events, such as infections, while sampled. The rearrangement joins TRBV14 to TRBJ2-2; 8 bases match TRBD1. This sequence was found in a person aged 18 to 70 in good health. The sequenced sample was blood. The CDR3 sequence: CASSLDRGNTGELFF. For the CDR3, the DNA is TGTGCCAGCAGCCTAGACAGGGGCAATACCGGGGAGCTGTTTTTT.